These 27 T cell receptor beta chains were sequenced from one sample in a study of T cells after posttransplantation cyclophosphamide. Profiling relied on immunoSEQ multiplex PCR, and the TCRdb table lists in-frame clones only, not all of them. Among 8,900 or so clones, approximately 98% were seen once, and the ten largest hold 0.2% to 0.3%. Sample: naive CD8+ T cells sorted from PBMCs. Receptor source: a middle-aged man in good health, CMV-negative, and a related stem cell transplant donor.

The J gene is TRBJ2-1, the V gene TRBV21-1; the D segment call TRBD2 is taken from the table without a DNA check. TRBV21-1 is termed a pseudogene. This CDR3 is 17 amino acids long. The CDR3 DNA reads as TGTGCCAGCAGCAGACTTCCTAGCGGGGGGGCCTACAATGAGCAGTTCTTC. Its translation is CASSRLPSGGAYNEQFF.

CDR3 sequence reads: CASHPQGGYEQYF. In nucleotides, the CDR3 is TGTGCCAGCCACCCCCAGGGGGGATACGAGCAGTACTTC. The V gene is TRBV27, the J gene TRBJ2-7, with D tentatively TRBD1 (7 bases). The germline V and J ends were trimmed by 8 bases and 4 bases, with 15 bases remaining between them. Looked up from germline, CDR1 is MNHEY and CDR2 is SMNVEV (reference sequence). This CDR3 region has 13 residues.

The J gene is TRBJ2-3, the V gene TRBV5-1; 12 bases are a match to TRBD2. CDR1 is SGHRS and CDR2 is YFSETQ in the germline V gene. The CDR3 totals 16 residues. The ends lost 4 bases at V and 3 bases at J; junction bases unmatched: 6. The DNA for the CDR3 is TGCGCCAGCAGCCCTACTAGCGGGAGGACTACAGATACGCAGTATTTT. Protein sequence: CASSPTSGRTTDTQYF.

V gene TRBV28 combines with J gene TRBJ1-2; D is possibly TRBD1 (5 bases). In germline, CDR1 is MDHEN, CDR2 SYDVKM. This CDR3 has 16 residues. V dropped 4 bases and J dropped 3 bases, with 18 bases sitting between them. CDR3 residues: CASSWDHPRRDYGYTF. The DNA for the CDR3 is TGTGCCAGCAGTTGGGACCATCCAAGGAGGGACTATGGCTACACCTTC.

The rearrangement links TRBV7-9 to TRBJ2-7; D perhaps matches TRBD2 (7 bases). The CDR3 is made up of 14 amino acids. Germline loops: CDR1 SEHNR, CDR2 FQNEAQ (reference sequence). V lost 4 bases and J lost 3, with 13 bases in between. The CDR3 here is CASSSPRGHYEQYF. The CDR3 nucleotides are TGTGCCAGCAGCTCCCCGCGGGGGCACTACGAGCAGTACTTC.

V and J are TRBV4-1 and TRBJ2-3, with TRBD1 identical over 7 bases. The CDR3 loop spans 15 amino acids. V was pared by 5 bases and J by 4 bases, with 9 bases of the junction left unmatched. CDR1 is MGHRA and CDR2 is YSYEKL in the germline V gene. CDR3 nucleotide sequence: TGCGCCAGCAGCAGACAGGGCCGAAACCCAGATACGCAGTATTTT. This translates into CASSRQGRNPDTQYF.

This rearrangement joins TRBV15 to TRBJ1-1; no definite D call. Germline lookup yields CDR1 LNHNV and CDR2 YYDKDF (reference sequence). CDR3 length: 14 residues. V was clipped by 0 bases and J by 8 bases, with 13 bases between them. Here the CDR3 reads CATSRDVGGGEAFF. As DNA, the CDR3 is TGTGCCACCAGCAGAGATGTTGGAGGCGGAGAAGCTTTCTTT.

V and J are TRBV5-1 and TRBJ2-7, with D perhaps TRBD1 (5 bases). This CDR3 has 15 residues. Germline CDR1 and CDR2: SGHRS and YFSETQ. The germline V and J ends were trimmed by 1 base and 6 bases, with 17 bases remaining between them. CDR3 amino acids: CASSLLAGLSGEQYF. CDR3 nucleotide sequence: TGCGCCAGCAGCTTGTTGGCAGGGTTAAGTGGCGAGCAGTACTTC.

This chain links TRBV13 with TRBJ2-7; 9 bases are shared with TRBD1. Germline values: CDR1 PRHDT, CDR2 FYEKMQ (reference sequence). Unmatched junction bases numbered 5, after V lost 5 bases and J lost 3 bases. This CDR3 comprises 14 residues. In nucleotides, the CDR3 is TGTGCCAGCAGCAAGGCGGGACAGGGCTACGAGCAGTACTTC. Its translation is CASSKAGQGYEQYF.

This chain connects TRBV23-1 to TRBJ2-7; 7 positions agree with TRBD1. TRBV23-1 is reported as an ORF; its role is uncertain. This CDR3 is built from 18 residues. The trim removed 5 bases at V and 2 bases at J, leaving 18 bases unmatched. The CDR3 nucleotides are TGCGCCAGCAGTAAAACCCCAAGACAGGGTCCTGCCGCCTACGAGCAGTACTTC. Translated, it gives CASSKTPRQGPAAYEQYF.

The rearrangement links TRBV6-6 to TRBJ1-1, with D tentatively TRBD1 (5 bases). The V and J ends lost 0 bases and 9 bases respectively, with 8 bases between them. The germline CDR1 and CDR2 sequences are MNHNY and SVGAGI (reference sequence). The CDR3 runs 12 residues. CDR3 sequence reads: CASSYSEGQAFF. In nucleotides, the CDR3 is TGTGCCAGCAGTTACTCGGAGGGACAAGCTTTCTTT.

The chain carries TRBV9 and TRBJ1-1, with 9 bases matching TRBD1. The CDR3 is 18 residues long. V shed 1 base, J shed 1 base, and the junction held 11 bases outside the gene matches. CDR1 and CDR2 (germline): SGDLS, YYNGEE. Written as DNA, the CDR3 is TGTGCCAGCAGCGTACCGTCTACAGGGGGCGGCGCGAACACTGAAGCTTTCTTT. Translation: CASSVPSTGGGANTEAFF.

The chain employs TRBV2 and TRBJ1-2; 7 bases are a match to TRBD1. Per germline, CDR1 SNHLY and CDR2 FYNNEI. V shed 1 base and J 7 bases; nucleotides not matched to a gene: 21. The CDR3 loop spans 19 amino acids. The CDR3 region has the DNA TGTGCCAGCAGTGAAGTTCCGGGAGGGGGCGCGTTTAAGAGGAGTGGCTACACCTTC. This sequence encodes CASSEVPGGGAFKRSGYTF.

This chain connects TRBV5-6 to TRBJ1-1, with 11 bases that match TRBD1. CDR1 is SGHDT, CDR2 YYEEEE, per germline. J gave up 4 bases and V 4 bases, and 6 bases lay outside the gene matches. The length of the CDR3 is 15 residues. As DNA, the CDR3 is TGTGCCAGCAGCGTGGTCGGGACAGGGGGCACTGAAGCTTTCTTT. Its translation is CASSVVGTGGTEAFF. Complete variable domain (other parts from reference TRBV5-6 and TRBJ1-1): DAGVTQSPTHLIKTRGQQVTLRCSPKSGHDTVSWYQQALGQGPQFIFQYYEEEERQRGNFPDRFSGHQFPNYSSELNVNALLLGDSALYLCASSVVGTGGTEAFFGQGTRLTVV.

The genes are TRBV6-5 and TRBJ2-7; D remains ambiguous. Germline loops: CDR1 MNHEY, CDR2 SVGAGI. This CDR3 is 15 amino acids long. V was trimmed by 0 bases and J by 1 base, leaving 10 bases between them. In DNA, the CDR3 is TGTGCCAGCAGTTACTCCCCCAGTGGTTCCTACGAGCAGTACTTC. Translated, it gives CASSYSPSGSYEQYF.

The CDR3 region has the DNA TGCGCCAGCAGCCCTCAGGGAGGGCTATCCTACGAGCAGTACTTC. This encodes CASSPQGGLSYEQYF. The gene calls are TRBV4-1 and TRBJ2-7, with 7 bases that match TRBD2. The CDR3 loop spans 15 amino acids. CDR1 is MGHRA and CDR2 is YSYEKL in the germline V gene. Trimming at V came to 4 bases and at J to 1 base, leaving 7 bases not matched to a gene.

The chain carries TRBV9 and TRBJ2-1, with 7 nucleotides matching TRBD2. Unmatched junction bases numbered 12, after V lost 3 bases and J lost 6 bases. Germline CDR1 and CDR2: SGDLS and YYNGEE. The CDR3 consists of 16 residues. The CDR3 DNA follows: TGTGCCAGCAGCGGACCCCTTTACGGGGGGTCCAATGAGCAGTTCTTC. Its translation: CASSGPLYGGSNEQFF. Based on the CDR3 plus reference TRBV9 and TRBJ2-1, the full variable domain is DSGVTQTPKHLITATGQRVTLRCSPRSGDLSVYWYQQSLDQGLQFLIQYYNGEERAKGNILERFSAQQFPDLHSELNLSSLELGDSALYFCASSGPLYGGSNEQFFGPGTRLTVL.

This clone was picked up one time. V is TRBV30 and J is TRBJ2-3, with D tentatively TRBD1 (6 bases). Germline CDR1 and CDR2: GTSNPN and SVGIG (reference sequence). The CDR3 length is 11 residues. The germline V and J ends were trimmed by 2 bases and 15 bases, with 15 bases remaining between them. CDR3 nucleotide sequence: TGTGCCTGGAGTCTAACGACAGGCGAATATTTT. It codes for CAWSLTTGEYF.

This chain links TRBV4-1 with TRBJ2-5; D gene ambiguous. Trimming shortened V by 4 bases and J by 2 bases, and 8 bases separated the two germline ends. This CDR3 has 13 amino acids. Germline V gene sequence: CDR1 MGHRA, CDR2 YSYEKL. CDR3 amino acids: CASSRRLQETQYF. CDR3 nucleotide sequence: TGCGCCAGCAGCCGGAGACTGCAAGAGACCCAGTACTTC.

The genes are TRBV29-1 and TRBJ2-7, with TRBD1 as a possible D gene (7 bases). Germline V CDR1 and CDR2: SQVTM, ANQGSEA. The CDR3 has 15 residues. The ends were cut back, 2 bases at V and 3 bases at J, with 17 bases in the middle. The CDR3 DNA reads TGCAGCGTTGAACTCGCGGGACAGATGGACTACGAGCAGTACTTC. Its translation is CSVELAGQMDYEQYF.

The rearrangement links TRBV5-4 to TRBJ2-1; D call uncertain. V lost 0 bases to trimming and J lost 0 bases, with 13 bases between them. This CDR3 contains 17 residues. Germline lookup yields CDR1 SGHNT and CDR2 YYREEE (reference sequence). Here the CDR3 DNA reads TGTGCCAGCAGCTTGGTTCCACTCCGAAGCTCCTACAATGAGCAGTTCTTC. This gives the protein CASSLVPLRSSYNEQFF.

The J gene is TRBJ2-1, the V gene TRBV9, with D perhaps TRBD1 (5 bases). Germline assignment: CDR1 SGDLS and CDR2 YYNGEE. The CDR3 contains 16 residues. Trimming took 3 bases from V and 3 from J, leaving 16 bases between them. DNA of the CDR3: TGTGCCAGCAGCGCAGGAGACAGACCCCTCTACAATGAGCAGTTCTTC. It is translated as CASSAGDRPLYNEQFF. Together with reference TRBV9 and TRBJ2-1, the CDR3 gives the full variable domain: DSGVTQTPKHLITATGQRVTLRCSPRSGDLSVYWYQQSLDQGLQFLIQYYNGEERAKGNILERFSAQQFPDLHSELNLSSLELGDSALYFCASSAGDRPLYNEQFFGPGTRLTVL.

DNA of the CDR3: TGTGCCAGCAGCTTTAGCGCGAGCTCCTACAATGAGCAGTTCTTC. This codes for CASSFSASSYNEQFF. The chain uses TRBV7-9 and TRBJ2-1; a possible D gene is TRBD2 (5 bases). CDR1 and CDR2 (germline): SEHNR, FQNEAQ (reference sequence). The CDR3 totals 15 residues. Deletions cut 3 bases from V and 0 bases from J, with 9 bases between.

V and J are TRBV9 and TRBJ2-1; TRBD2 matches 13 bases. Unmatched junction bases numbered 4, after V lost 4 bases and J lost 3 bases. Germline-derived CDR1 and CDR2 are SGDLS and YYNGEE. This CDR3 comprises 16 residues. Here the CDR3 DNA reads TGTGCCAGCAGCCCCGGACTAGCGGGAGTCTACAATGAGCAGTTCTTC. Its protein is CASSPGLAGVYNEQFF.

V is TRBV4-1 and J is TRBJ2-1, with TRBD2 matching 11 bases. Germline assignment: CDR1 MGHRA and CDR2 YSYEKL. J lost 7 bases, V lost 5 bases, and 7 bases had no gene match. This CDR3 has 15 amino acids. The CDR3 DNA sequence: TGCGCCAGCAGCATAGCGGGAGGGCCAGGGAATGAGCAGTTCTTC. Translation gives CASSIAGGPGNEQFF.

About this clone: A read error may produce the germline difference seen at one junction end. Other DNA sequences in the sample encode the same CDR3. The chain combines TRBV6-5 with TRBJ1-1, with D maybe TRBD1 (6 bases). CDR1 MNHEY and CDR2 SVGAGI come from the germline V gene. This CDR3 is built from 16 residues. The CDR3 is CASSLQGSWLGTEAFF. The CDR3 DNA reads as TGTGCCAGCAGTTTACAGGGTTCATGGCTCGGCACTGAAGCCTTCTTT.

J is TRBJ1-5 and V is TRBV6-5; D is unclear. There are 13 residues in the CDR3. Germline V lookup: CDR1 MNHEY, CDR2 SVGAGI. The V end lost 6 bases, the J end lost 6 bases, and 12 bases lay between the germline ends. The CDR3 spells CASSPNPGQPQHF. The DNA for the CDR3 is TGTGCCAGCAGCCCCAACCCGGGTCAGCCCCAGCATTTT.